Included here is one TCR beta chain sequence, with context. Antigen specificity is unknown. This entry belongs to a study of cytomegalovirus exposure and HLA in healthy donors. Study-wide findings and caveats: Across donors, most TCRs were seen rarely, yet some public ones were widespread. Cytomegalovirus association was assigned to approximately 180 TCR beta chains.

Sequencing used immunoSEQ multiplex PCR; TCRdb keeps in-frame clones, though not all of them. The data show about 160,000 clones, with about nine tenths seen just once and 5.7% held by the top ten. Trimming removed 1 base from V and 3 bases from J, with 12 bases in between. CDR1 and CDR2 (germline): SGHAT, FQDESV (reference sequence). The CDR3 consists of 15 residues. The clonotype was recovered from a woman in her twenties or thirties in good health and CMV-seronegative. The rearrangement joins TRBV11-1 to TRBJ1-1; D perhaps matches TRBD1 (5 bases). Sequencing was performed on PBMCs. In nucleotides, the CDR3 is TGTGCCAGCAGCTTAGACACCAGGGCGGACACTGAAGCTTTCTTT. It specifies CASSLDTRADTEAFF. The whole variable domain, filled in from reference TRBV11-1 and TRBJ1-1, reads EAEVAQSPRYKITEKSQAVAFWCDPISGHATLYWYRQILGQGPELLVQFQDESVVDDSQLPKDRFSAERLKGVDSTLKIQPAELGDSAMYLCASSLDTRADTEAFFGQGTRLTVV.